Presented here are 16 T cell receptor beta chains from one specimen sequenced in a study of blood T cell repertoires in COVID-19. TCRdb keeps only in-frame clones here, not all; method: immunoSEQ multiplex PCR. The table lists some 140,000 clones, roughly 84% of them singletons, with 4.5% to 7% in the top ten. Input material: PBMCs or T cells enriched from blood (not recorded which). The receptors derive from a man aged 40-49 years with acute COVID-19.

The chain has TRBV2 and TRBJ1-1; D gene ambiguous. The V gene's germline CDR1 is SNHLY and CDR2 FYNNEI. The CDR3 has 15 amino acids. Deletions cut 8 bases from V and 1 base from J, with 17 bases between. CDR3 coding DNA: TGTGCCAGCTGTTCCCGGGGTCGGGGGAACACTGAAGCTTTCTTT. This translates into CASCSRGRGNTEAFF.

The genes are TRBV3-1 (or the pseudogene TRBV3-2) and TRBJ1-2; tentative D call: TRBD1 (5 bases). Deletions cut 4 bases from V and 6 bases from J, with 9 bases between. The CDR3 runs to 12 residues. Germline V lookup: CDR1 LGHDT, CDR2 YNNKEL (reference sequence). CDR3 nucleotides: TGTGCCAGCAGCCGGGGGGTGGATGGCTACACCTTC. This gives the protein CASSRGVDGYTF.

J is TRBJ2-3 and V is TRBV7-9; maybe TRBD2 (5 bases). The CDR3 runs to 13 residues. Germline V gene sequence: CDR1 SEHNR, CDR2 FQNEAQ (reference sequence). Trimming left V 8 bases short and J 5 bases short, with 14 bases between. This CDR3 reads CASERGAEDTQYF. CDR3 sequence (DNA): TGTGCCAGCGAACGGGGTGCGGAAGATACGCAGTATTTT. Combining the CDR3 with reference TRBV7-9 and TRBJ2-3 gives the whole variable domain DTGVSQNPRHKITKRGQNVTFRCDPISEHNRLYWYRQTLGQGPEFLTYFQNEAQLEKSRLLSDRFSAERPKGSFSTLEIQRTEQGDSAMYLCASERGAEDTQYFGPGTRLTVL.

The chain employs TRBV24-1 and TRBJ2-2; D may be TRBD1 (6 bases). The CDR3 is 14 residues long. The V gene lost 10 bases and the J gene lost 1 base, with 12 bases spanning the gap. The V gene's germline CDR1 is KGHDR and CDR2 SFDVKD. The CDR3 coding sequence is TGTGCCACTGGACAGCCAGGGAACACCGGGGAGCTGTTTTTT. Protein product: CATGQPGNTGELFF.

The rearrangement joins TRBV9 to TRBJ2-5; TRBD1 might be the D (6 bases). V dropped 3 bases and J dropped 2 bases, with 11 bases sitting between them. Germline-derived CDR1 and CDR2 are SGDLS and YYNGEE. The CDR3 has 14 residues. The chain's CDR3 is CASSAHDRQETQYF. CDR3 DNA: TGTGCCAGCAGCGCCCACGACAGGCAAGAGACCCAGTACTTC.

The CDR3 is CAWSGRSGGYGYTF. In DNA, the CDR3 is TGTGCCTGGAGTGGAAGGAGCGGCGGCTATGGCTACACCTTC. The chain couples TRBV30 to TRBJ1-2; no clear D gene. Germline V CDR1 and CDR2: GTSNPN, SVGIG (reference sequence). CDR3 size: 14 residues. V was trimmed by 1 base and J by 4 bases, leaving 13 bases between them. The full variable domain, its missing parts supplied by reference TRBV30 and TRBJ1-2, is SQTIHQWPATLVQPVGSPLSLECTVEGTSNPNLYWYRQAAGRGLQLLFYSVGIGQISSEVPQNLSASRPQDRQFILSSKKLLLSDSGFYLCAWSGRSGGYGYTFGSGTRLTVV.

V and J are TRBV18 and TRBJ2-1; 10 positions match TRBD2. The CDR3 runs 16 residues. J was trimmed by 9 bases and V by 0 bases; bases with no gene match: 8. Germline V CDR1 and CDR2: KGHSH, LQKENI. CDR3 amino acids: CASSPPASGSVAEQFF. CDR3 bases: TGTGCCAGCTCACCACCGGCTAGCGGGAGCGTTGCTGAGCAGTTCTTC.

This chain uses TRBV7-9 with TRBJ2-1; D call uncertain. CDR1 is SEHNR and CDR2 is FQNEAQ in the germline V gene (reference sequence). V dropped 2 bases and J dropped 7 bases, with 21 bases sitting between them. The CDR3 consists of 17 residues. The CDR3 nucleotides are TGTGCCAGCAGCTTACGAGAGAAGTCGGGTCCAGAGAATGAGCAGTTCTTC. It yields the protein CASSLREKSGPENEQFF.

The V gene is TRBV2, the J gene TRBJ2-3; 7 nucleotides agree with TRBD1. Germline V gene sequence: CDR1 SNHLY, CDR2 FYNNEI. The CDR3 has 13 residues. Trimming cost V 4 bases and J 5 bases; bases outside gene matches: 3. The CDR3 region has the DNA TGTGCCAGCAGTGGCAACAGGGGAGATACGCAGTATTTT. It yields the protein CASSGNRGDTQYF. The entire variable domain, with the rest obtained from reference TRBV2 and TRBJ2-3, is as follows: EPEVTQTPSHQVTQMGQEVILRCVPISNHLYFYWYRQILGQKVEFLVSFYNNEISEKSEIFDDQFSVERPDGSNFTLKIRSTKLEDSAMYFCASSGNRGDTQYFGPGTRLTVL.

Only one count was recorded for this clone. This chain connects TRBV6-6 to TRBJ2-7; 10 bases are a match to TRBD1. V lost 5 bases, J lost 3 bases, and 4 bases stayed unmatched. The CDR3 spans 14 residues. Germline values: CDR1 MNHNY, CDR2 SVGAGI (reference sequence). Written as DNA, the CDR3 is TGTGCCAGCAGTAGACGGGACAGGGGCTACGAGCAGTACTTC. Translated: CASSRRDRGYEQYF.

The chain joins TRBV24-1 to TRBJ2-3; D is uncertain. V lost 5 bases and J lost 0, with 14 bases in between. Per the germline V gene, CDR1 is KGHDR and CDR2 is SFDVKD. This CDR3 region has 16 residues. CDR3 sequence: CATSVVLRASTDTQYF. CDR3 sequence (DNA): TGTGCCACCAGTGTCGTCCTTCGCGCTAGCACAGATACGCAGTATTTT.

This sequence joins TRBV6-5 and TRBJ2-5; no firm D call. CDR1 is MNHEY and CDR2 is SVGAGI in the germline V gene. The CDR3 extends over 12 amino acids. Trimming removed 6 bases from V and 1 base from J, with 6 bases in between. CDR3 nucleotide sequence: TGTGCCAGCAGAGACTTCCAAGAGACCCAGTACTTC. Translation gives CASRDFQETQYF.

V is TRBV4-3 and J is TRBJ2-7; TRBD2 might be the D (5 bases). Trimming took 1 base from V and 2 from J, leaving 9 bases between them. Germline CDR1 is LGHNA and CDR2 is YSLEER. The CDR3 contains 14 residues. CDR3 in amino acids: CASSQVRGAYEQYF. DNA of the CDR3: TGCGCCAGCAGCCAAGTACGGGGAGCCTACGAGCAGTACTTC.

The CDR3 loop reads CASSTQGGTGELFF. The DNA for the CDR3 is TGTGCCAGTAGTACTCAGGGGGGAACCGGGGAGCTGTTTTTT. This chain joins TRBV19 and TRBJ2-2; possibly TRBD1 for D (7 bases). The CDR3 is 14 residues long. Deletions cut 4 bases from V and 5 bases from J, with 11 bases between. Looked up from germline, CDR1 is LNHDA and CDR2 is SQIVND (reference sequence). The full variable domain, rest sourced from reference TRBV19 and TRBJ2-2, is DGGITQSPKYLFRKEGQNVTLSCEQNLNHDAMYWYRQDPGQGLRLIYYSQIVNDFQKGDIAEGYSVSREKKESFPLTVTSAQKNPTAFYLCASSTQGGTGELFFGEGSRLTVL.

V is TRBV5-1 and J is TRBJ2-7; maybe TRBD1 (6 bases). Germline loops: CDR1 SGHRS, CDR2 YFSETQ. V shed 3 bases and J shed 4 bases, with 17 bases lying between them. The CDR3 has 15 residues. CDR3 amino acids: CASSWGHETRYEQYF. The CDR3 DNA sequence: TGCGCCAGCAGCTGGGGACATGAAACGCGATACGAGCAGTACTTC. The full variable domain, rest sourced from reference TRBV5-1 and TRBJ2-7, is KAGVTQTPRYLIKTRGQQVTLSCSPISGHRSVSWYQQTPGQGLQFLFEYFSETQRNKGNFPGRFSGRQFSNSRSEMNVSTLELGDSALYLCASSWGHETRYEQYFGPGTRLTVT.

The chain joins TRBV4-2 to TRBJ2-1, with 8 nucleotides matching TRBD1. Germline values: CDR1 LGHNA, CDR2 YNFKEQ. With 0 bases clipped from V and 2 bases from J, the junction kept 0 bases outside the gene matches. The CDR3 spans 15 residues. The CDR3 DNA follows: TGTGCCAGCAGCCAAGAACAGGGGGCCTACAATGAGCAGTTCTTC. Its protein product is CASSQEQGAYNEQFF.